Listed here are 31 T cell receptor beta chains from one sample, sequenced in a study of Ad26.COV2.S vaccination and SARS-CoV-2 variants. Using immunoSEQ multiplex PCR, the repertoire was profiled, and TCRdb retains in-frame clones only, with some absent. The sample includes a few hundred thousand clones, roughly 85% of them seen just once. Treatment meaning: 15 to 20 received Ad26.COV2.S at low or high dose, single or two shots; 5 received placebo; per-sample allocation not given. Each sample was drawn 63 days after the first injection (of vaccine or placebo). The specimen comprised peripheral blood, sampled in a trial of Ad26.COV2.S vaccine versus placebo. All receptors derive from a person between 18 and 60 years old who received the Ad26.COV2.S COVID-19 vaccine or a placebo.

The rearrangement links TRBV5-3 to TRBJ1-4; D is unclear. TRBV5-3 carries the ORF label, with uncertain function. The V and J ends lost 4 bases and 3 bases respectively, with 10 bases between them. CDR3 size: 14 residues. The chain's CDR3 is CARSPPPSNEKLFF. DNA of the CDR3: TGTGCCAGAAGCCCACCCCCTTCTAATGAAAAACTGTTTTTT.

CDR3 in DNA: TGTGCCAGCAGTGAATGGGACAGGGCCCTCCACTTT. This translates into CASSEWDRALHF. The chain employs TRBV25-1 and TRBJ1-6; 9 nucleotides line up with TRBD1. CDR3 size: 12 residues. The junction had 0 bases not matched to a gene; V was cut back by 1 base and J by 14 bases. Germline V lookup: CDR1 MGHDK, CDR2 SYGVNS.

CDR3 bases: TGTGCCAGCAGTTTAGGACAGGGGGTGGAAGCTTTCTTT. Translated, it gives CASSLGQGVEAFF. V and J are TRBV27 and TRBJ1-1; 10 nucleotides line up with TRBD1. V trimming: 2 bases; J trimming: 8 bases; junction bases outside the gene matches: 2. CDR3 length: 13 amino acids. CDR1 MNHEY and CDR2 SMNVEV come from the germline V gene (reference sequence).

The V gene is TRBV27, the J gene TRBJ2-7; D is ambiguous. In germline, CDR1 is MNHEY, CDR2 SMNVEV (reference sequence). The CDR3 runs 13 residues. Trimming took 2 bases from V and 2 from J, leaving 7 bases between them. The chain's CDR3 is CASSLGPTYEQYF. The CDR3 DNA is TGTGCCAGCAGTTTAGGGCCAACCTACGAGCAGTACTTC.

This chain links TRBV30 with TRBJ1-5; perhaps TRBD1 as D (5 bases). Germline CDR1 is GTSNPN and CDR2 is SVGIG (reference sequence). This CDR3 region has 14 residues. The V and J ends lost 2 bases and 0 bases respectively, with 8 bases between them. The CDR3 region is CAWSLGVSNQPQHF. CDR3 nucleotides: TGTGCCTGGAGTCTAGGGGTTAGCAATCAGCCCCAGCATTTT.

The genes are TRBV30 and TRBJ1-1; no clear D. From germline, CDR1 is GTSNPN and CDR2 SVGIG (reference sequence). CDR3 size: 12 residues. Deletions cut 0 bases from V and 4 bases from J, with 6 bases between. The CDR3 bases are TGTGCCTGGAGTGTGGGGTTCACTGAAGCTTTCTTT. It codes for CAWSVGFTEAFF.

This chain connects TRBV30 to TRBJ1-2, with D possibly matching TRBD1 (5 bases). With 0 bases removed from V and 2 bases from J, the gap between germline ends came to 19 bases. CDR1 is GTSNPN, CDR2 SVGIG, per germline (reference sequence). The CDR3 contains 17 residues. The CDR3, as DNA: TGTGCCTGGAGTGTACCACCTTCTGGGGGGTCGAACTATGGCTACACCTTC. This encodes CAWSVPPSGGSNYGYTF.

J is TRBJ1-3 and V is TRBV5-1; 8 bases match TRBD1. CDR3 size: 14 residues. Germline CDR1 reads SGHRS; CDR2 reads YFSETQ. J was trimmed by 7 bases and V by 4 bases; bases with no gene match: 7. The CDR3 region is CASSPGQGWNTIYF. The CDR3 nucleotides read TGCGCCAGCAGCCCCGGACAGGGCTGGAACACCATATATTTT.

V is TRBV12-1 and J is TRBJ1-6; the table gives TRBD1 as D, unverified against the DNA. TRBV12-1 is noted as a pseudogene. There are 15 residues in the CDR3. Here the CDR3 DNA reads TGTGCCAGCAGAGCCCCGGGACAGGCAAATTCACCCCTCCACTTT. Translation: CASRAPGQANSPLHF.

This chain connects TRBV5-1 to TRBJ1-1, with 8 positions matching TRBD1. Trimming removed 4 bases from V and 0 bases from J; junction bases left unmatched: 11. CDR3 length: 17 amino acids. The germline gives CDR1 SGHRS, CDR2 YFSETQ. The CDR3 spells CASSRRQGPAMNTEAFF. CDR3 in DNA: TGCGCCAGCAGCAGAAGACAGGGGCCGGCGATGAACACTGAAGCTTTCTTT.

The chain is built from TRBV24-1 and TRBJ2-2, with 7 bases lining up with TRBD1. The CDR3 loop spans 13 amino acids. CDR1 and CDR2 from the germline V gene are KGHDR and SFDVKD. The V and J ends lost 9 bases and 5 bases, in that order; junction bases with no gene match: 5. The CDR3 reads CATRRQGTGELFF. Written as DNA, the CDR3 is TGTGCCACCCGTCGACAGGGAACCGGGGAGCTGTTTTTT.

The chain uses TRBV7-9 and TRBJ2-7; TRBD2 agrees at 7 bases. Trimming removed 7 bases from V and 3 bases from J; junction bases left unmatched: 3. The CDR3 runs to 12 residues. CDR1 SEHNR and CDR2 FQNEAQ come from the germline V gene (reference sequence). DNA for the CDR3: TGTGCCAGCAAAGCTAGCGGCTACGAGCAGTACTTC. Protein sequence: CASKASGYEQYF.

The chain has TRBV7-9 and TRBJ2-1; 8 nucleotides match TRBD2. The CDR3 spans 18 residues. Germline CDR1 SEHNR, CDR2 FQNEAQ (reference sequence). V lost 4 bases to trimming and J lost 4 bases; unmatched junction nucleotides: 15. The CDR3 here is CASSYHPFGLAEYNEQFF. DNA of the CDR3: TGTGCCAGCAGCTACCACCCTTTCGGACTAGCCGAGTACAATGAGCAGTTCTTC.

The rearrangement joins TRBV3-1 (or the pseudogene TRBV3-2) to TRBJ2-7; D not certain. The CDR3 length is 13 residues. Trimming shortened V by 1 base and J by 6 bases, and 10 bases separated the two germline ends. Germline values: CDR1 LGHDT, CDR2 YNNKEL (reference sequence). The CDR3 nucleotides read TGTGCCAGCAGCCAAGGCAATCGGGTCGAGCAGTACTTC. It yields the protein CASSQGNRVEQYF.

This sequence joins TRBV19 and TRBJ1-1; D not certain. The germline gives CDR1 LNHDA, CDR2 SQIVND (reference sequence). The length of the CDR3 is 12 residues. Between the trimmed V and J ends, which lost 3 bases and 10 bases, there was a span of 12 bases. DNA of the CDR3: TGTGCCAGTAGTATCACCATAGGGAGAGCTTTCTTT. This translates into CASSITIGRAFF.

V usage is TRBV30 and J usage is TRBJ2-1; 11 bases agree with TRBD2. CDR1 is GTSNPN and CDR2 is SVGIG in the germline V gene (reference sequence). V lost 3 bases and J lost 4; bases outside the gene matches: 8. The CDR3 is made up of 16 amino acids. The CDR3 DNA sequence: TGTGCCTGGAGAGATTGGACTAGCGGGCCGTACAATGAGCAGTTCTTC. This sequence encodes CAWRDWTSGPYNEQFF.

This chain connects TRBV12-3 or TRBV12-4 to TRBJ1-2; D gene unclear. V shed 6 bases and J shed 4 bases, with 12 bases lying between them. This CDR3 has 13 amino acids. As DNA, the CDR3 is TGTGCCAGCAGGCCGAGGGAGAGCTATGGCTACACCTTC. Residues: CASRPRESYGYTF.

The CDR3: CASSLATLNSPLHF. Here the CDR3 DNA reads TGTGCCAGCAGTTTGGCGACCTTAAATTCACCCCTCCACTTT. This rearrangement joins TRBV27 to TRBJ1-6, with unresolved D. Trimming took 3 bases from V and 7 from J, leaving 10 bases between them. Germline V gene sequence: CDR1 MNHEY, CDR2 SMNVEV (reference sequence). The CDR3 is made up of 14 amino acids.

The V gene is TRBV20-1, the J gene TRBJ2-1; 8 nucleotides line up with TRBD2. This CDR3 contains 11 residues. J was trimmed by 14 bases and V by 0 bases; bases with no gene match: 3. The germline V gene encodes CDR1 DFQATT and CDR2 SNEGSKA (reference sequence). Written as DNA, the CDR3 is TGCAGTGCTAGAGAGGGGCGGGAGGAGTTCTTC. This codes for CSAREGREEFF.

V and J are TRBV5-1 and TRBJ2-1; 15 nucleotides line up with TRBD2. J gave up 9 bases and V 2 bases, and 6 bases lay outside the gene matches. This CDR3 comprises 16 residues. Germline CDR1 SGHRS, CDR2 YFSETQ. CDR3 sequence (DNA): TGCGCCAGCAGCTTACCGGGACTAGCGGGGGGCGGTGAGCAGTTCTTC. This translates into CASSLPGLAGGGEQFF. Using reference TRBV5-1 and TRBJ2-1 for the parts outside the CDR3, the full variable domain is KAGVTQTPRYLIKTRGQQVTLSCSPISGHRSVSWYQQTPGQGLQFLFEYFSETQRNKGNFPGRFSGRQFSNSRSEMNVSTLELGDSALYLCASSLPGLAGGGEQFFGPGTRLTVL.

The chain combines TRBV3-1 (or the pseudogene TRBV3-2) with TRBJ2-7; unclear D gene. CDR1 and CDR2 from the germline V gene are LGHDT and YNNKEL (reference sequence). The CDR3 runs to 14 residues. With 8 bases removed from V and 2 bases from J, the gap between germline ends came to 16 bases. The CDR3 DNA reads as TGTGCCAGCGGATCGGCTACCCGAGCCTACGAGCAGTACTTC. The encoded protein is CASGSATRAYEQYF.

CDR3 nucleotides: TGTGCCATCAGTGAGCGGGAGCAGGACGAGCAGTACTTC. Its protein product is CAISEREQDEQYF. This sequence joins TRBV10-3 and TRBJ2-7; D is perhaps TRBD2 (6 bases). The CDR3 totals 13 residues. The germline gives CDR1 ENHRY, CDR2 SYGVKD. V was pared by 2 bases and J by 5 bases, with 10 bases between.

This clone was counted a few times. V is TRBV7-9 and J is TRBJ2-7; maybe TRBD1 (6 bases). The CDR3 length is 12 residues. CDR1 SEHNR and CDR2 FQNEAQ come from the germline V gene (reference sequence). Trimming took off 5 bases at V and 6 bases at J, with 11 bases between the two ends. CDR3 DNA sequence: TGTGCCAGCAGCCCCCCCAGGGGCGAGCAGTACTTC. This gives the protein CASSPPRGEQYF.

The CDR3 reads CASKRGPEETQYF. The CDR3 DNA reads TGTGCCTCGAAGAGAGGGCCTGAAGAGACCCAGTACTTC. The chain is built from TRBV30 and TRBJ2-5, with a tentative D call TRBD2 (5 bases). Trimming removed 7 bases at V and 3 bases at J, with 15 bases between. This CDR3 has 13 residues. Per the germline V gene, CDR1 is GTSNPN and CDR2 is SVGIG (reference sequence).

The CDR3 DNA is TGTGCCACCCGCCGGGGGGAGAACACCGGGGAGCTGTTTTTT. Translated: CATRRGENTGELFF. This chain uses TRBV10-3 with TRBJ2-2; 7 bases line up with TRBD2. Germline V lookup: CDR1 ENHRY, CDR2 SYGVKD. The CDR3 is 14 amino acids. The trim removed 10 bases at V and 1 base at J, leaving 6 bases unmatched.

This clone came up a few times. The J gene is TRBJ1-1, the V gene TRBV5-4; TRBD1 is a possible D gene (6 bases). Trimming pared 4 bases from V and 7 bases from J, leaving 20 bases between. The CDR3 totals 15 residues. In germline, CDR1 is SGHNT, CDR2 YYREEE (reference sequence). The CDR3 here is CASSQPWGGQIEAFF. As DNA, the CDR3 is TGTGCCAGCAGCCAACCTTGGGGGGGGCAAATTGAAGCTTTCTTT.

The CDR3 DNA sequence: TGCGCCAGCAGCCAAGGGGGTCCGGGGGGCACCGGGGAGCTGTTTTTT. It translates to CASSQGGPGGTGELFF. The chain is built from TRBV4-3 and TRBJ2-2; 7 nucleotides line up with TRBD2. After removal of 1 base from V and 4 bases from J, the junction contained 6 bases not matched to a gene. The CDR3 runs to 16 residues. Germline V gene sequence: CDR1 LGHNA, CDR2 YSLEER.

The chain carries TRBV6-5 and TRBJ1-2, with a possible D match to TRBD1 (5 bases). Trimming removed 3 bases at V and 0 bases at J, with 11 bases between. Germline V lookup: CDR1 MNHEY, CDR2 SVGAGI. This CDR3 has 15 residues. The DNA for the CDR3 is TGTGCCAGCAGTTATACGGGGGGGGCTAACTATGGCTACACCTTC. It is translated as CASSYTGGANYGYTF.

This rearrangement joins TRBV5-1 to TRBJ2-7, with TRBD1 matching over 9 bases. Germline values: CDR1 SGHRS, CDR2 YFSETQ. J gave up 7 bases and V 4 bases, and 9 bases lay outside the gene matches. This CDR3 is built from 14 residues. The CDR3 DNA sequence: TGCGCCAGCAGCCCCGGGGACAGGGAAAAGGAGCAGTACTTC. It encodes CASSPGDREKEQYF.

In this sample, this clone turned up a few times. This chain links TRBV29-1 with TRBJ1-1; 10 nucleotides match TRBD1. The junction had 3 bases not matched to a gene; V was cut back by 4 bases and J by 1 base. The CDR3 runs 14 residues. Germline loops: CDR1 SQVTM, CDR2 ANQGSEA. The CDR3 sequence: CSVARDRGNTEAFF. The CDR3 bases are TGCAGCGTTGCCCGGGACAGGGGGAACACTGAAGCTTTCTTT. The full variable domain, in which reference TRBV29-1 and TRBJ1-1 provide the parts outside the CDR3, is SAVISQKPSRDICQRGTSLTIQCQVDSQVTMMFWYRQQPGQSLTLIATANQGSEATYESGFVIDKFPISRPNLTFSTLTVSNMSPEDSSIYLCSVARDRGNTEAFFGQGTRLTVV.

The chain is built from TRBV15 and TRBJ1-2, with TRBD1 identical over 11 bases. From germline, CDR1 is LNHNV and CDR2 YYDKDF (reference sequence). The V gene end was trimmed by 1 base and the J gene end by 6 bases; junction bases not matched to a gene: 4. The CDR3 covers 15 residues. The CDR3 DNA sequence: TGTGCCACCAGCAGAGGAGGGACAGGGGGAAATGGCTACACCTTC. Its translation: CATSRGGTGGNGYTF.